The clone carrying this T cell receptor beta chain was seen only a few times. This sample stems from a study of siplizumab effects on memory and regulatory T cells. Unmatched junction bases numbered 12, after V lost 3 bases and J lost 0 bases. The germline gives CDR1 MDHEN, CDR2 SYDVKM. This CDR3 comprises 19 residues. Profiled with immunoSEQ multiplex PCR; TCRdb holds only in-frame clones, not every one. The table lists some 62,000 clones, roughly 78% of them singletons, with roughly 0.4% in the top ten. This sequence originates from a human donor in good health. The chain carries TRBV28 and TRBJ2-7; 12 positions match TRBD2. Sequencing was done on a sample of memory CD4+ T cells sorted from blood. The CDR3 spells CASSFSLGLAGLTSYEQYF. In DNA form, the CDR3 reads TGTGCCAGCAGTTTTTCACTAGGACTAGCGGGACTCACCTCCTACGAGCAGTACTTC.